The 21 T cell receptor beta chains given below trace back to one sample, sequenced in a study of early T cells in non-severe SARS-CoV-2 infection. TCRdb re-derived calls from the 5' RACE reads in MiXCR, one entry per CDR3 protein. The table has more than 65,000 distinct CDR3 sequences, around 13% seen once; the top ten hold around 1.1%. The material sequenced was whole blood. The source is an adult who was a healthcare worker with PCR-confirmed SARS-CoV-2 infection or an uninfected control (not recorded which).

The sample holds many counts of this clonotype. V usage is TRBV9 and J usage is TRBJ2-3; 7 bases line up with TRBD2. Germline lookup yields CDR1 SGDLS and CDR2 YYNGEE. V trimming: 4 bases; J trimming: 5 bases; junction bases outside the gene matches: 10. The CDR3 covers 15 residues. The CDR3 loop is CASSPLSAGEDTQYF. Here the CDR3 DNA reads TGTGCCAGCAGCCCTCTATCCGCGGGGGAAGATACGCAGTATTTT.

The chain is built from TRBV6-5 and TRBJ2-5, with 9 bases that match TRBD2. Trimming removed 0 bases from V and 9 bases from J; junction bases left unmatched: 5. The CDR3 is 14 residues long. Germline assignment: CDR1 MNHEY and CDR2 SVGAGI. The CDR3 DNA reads TGTGCCAGCAGTTACTCGGGTAGCGGGAGTGCCCAGTACTTC. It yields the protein CASSYSGSGSAQYF.

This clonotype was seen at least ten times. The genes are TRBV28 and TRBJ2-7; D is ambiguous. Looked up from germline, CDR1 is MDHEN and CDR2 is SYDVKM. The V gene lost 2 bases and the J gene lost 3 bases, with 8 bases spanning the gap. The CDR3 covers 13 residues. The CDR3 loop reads CASSLVHLYEQYF. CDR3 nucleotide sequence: TGTGCCAGCAGTTTAGTACACCTCTACGAGCAGTACTTC.

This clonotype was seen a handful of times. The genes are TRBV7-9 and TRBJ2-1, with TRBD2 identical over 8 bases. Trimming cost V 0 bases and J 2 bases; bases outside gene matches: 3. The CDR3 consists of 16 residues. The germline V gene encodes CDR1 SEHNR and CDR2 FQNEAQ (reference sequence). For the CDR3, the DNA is TGTGCCAGCAGCTTAGCGATTAGCGGGGCCTACAATGAGCAGTTCTTC. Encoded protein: CASSLAISGAYNEQFF.

Here the CDR3 reads CASTGTNTGELFF. The CDR3 DNA follows: TGTGCCAGCACAGGGACGAACACCGGGGAGCTGTTTTTT. V usage is TRBV6-2 or TRBV6-3 and J usage is TRBJ2-2, with D possibly matching TRBD1 (5 bases). The germline CDR1 and CDR2 sequences are MNHEY and SVGEGT. The CDR3 extends over 13 amino acids. V dropped 7 bases and J dropped 0 bases, with 6 bases sitting between them.

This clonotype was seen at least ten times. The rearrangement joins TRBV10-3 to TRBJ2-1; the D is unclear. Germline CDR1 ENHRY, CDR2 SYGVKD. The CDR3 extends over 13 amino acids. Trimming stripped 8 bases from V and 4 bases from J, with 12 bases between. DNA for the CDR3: TGTGCCATCCGGAAGGAGATTTACAATGAGCAGTTCTTC. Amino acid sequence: CAIRKEIYNEQFF.

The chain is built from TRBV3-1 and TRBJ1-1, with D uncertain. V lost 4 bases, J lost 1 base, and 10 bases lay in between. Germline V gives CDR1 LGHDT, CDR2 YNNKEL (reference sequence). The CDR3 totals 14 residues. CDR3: CASSPLTRNTEAFF. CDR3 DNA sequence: TGTGCCAGCAGCCCACTCACCAGGAACACTGAAGCTTTCTTT. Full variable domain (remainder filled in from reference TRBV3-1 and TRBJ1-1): DTAVSQTPKYLVTQMGNDKSIKCEQNLGHDTMYWYKQDSKKFLKIMFSYNNKELIINETVPNRFSPKSPDKAHLNLHINSLELGDSAVYFCASSPLTRNTEAFFGQGTRLTVV.

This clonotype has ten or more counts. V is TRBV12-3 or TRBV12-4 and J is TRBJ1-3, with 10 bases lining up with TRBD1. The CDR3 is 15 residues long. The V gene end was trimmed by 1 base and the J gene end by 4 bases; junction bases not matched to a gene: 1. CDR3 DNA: TGTGCCAGCAGTTTAGGACAGGGGGCCGGAAACACCATATATTTT. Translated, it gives CASSLGQGAGNTIYF.

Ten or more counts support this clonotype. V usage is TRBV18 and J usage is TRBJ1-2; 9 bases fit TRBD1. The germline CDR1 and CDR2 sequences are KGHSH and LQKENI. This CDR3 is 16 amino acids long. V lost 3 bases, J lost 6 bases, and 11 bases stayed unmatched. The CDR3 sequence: CASSPSPPDRGHGYTF. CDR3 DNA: TGTGCCAGCTCACCTTCTCCCCCGGACAGGGGCCATGGCTACACCTTC.

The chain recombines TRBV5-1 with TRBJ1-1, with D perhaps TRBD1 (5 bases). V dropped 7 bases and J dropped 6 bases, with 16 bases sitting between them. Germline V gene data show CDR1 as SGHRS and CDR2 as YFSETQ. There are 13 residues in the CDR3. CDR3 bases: TGCGCCAGCGGTAGCCCAGGGACCGCTGAAGCTTTCTTT. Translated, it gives CASGSPGTAEAFF.

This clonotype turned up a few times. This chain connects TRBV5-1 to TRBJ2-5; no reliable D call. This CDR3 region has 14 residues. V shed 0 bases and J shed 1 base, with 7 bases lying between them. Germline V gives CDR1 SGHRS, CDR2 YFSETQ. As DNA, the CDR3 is TGCGCCAGCAGCTTGGGGCAATTCCAAGAGACCCAGTACTTC. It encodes CASSLGQFQETQYF.

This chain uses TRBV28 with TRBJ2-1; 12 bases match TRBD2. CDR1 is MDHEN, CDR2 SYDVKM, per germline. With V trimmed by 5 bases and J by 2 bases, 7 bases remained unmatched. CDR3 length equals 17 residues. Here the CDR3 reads CASSTGLAGYPYNEQFF. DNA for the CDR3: TGTGCCAGCAGTACCGGACTAGCGGGATACCCCTACAATGAGCAGTTCTTC.

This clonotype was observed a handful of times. The CDR3 sequence: CSARDRGTSSEWDQYF. In nucleotides, the CDR3 is TGCAGTGCTAGAGATCGCGGGACTAGCTCGGAGTGGGACCAGTACTTC. V gene TRBV20-1 combines with J gene TRBJ2-5, with 9 bases identical to TRBD2. Germline-derived CDR1 and CDR2 are DFQATT and SNEGSKA (reference sequence). V lost 0 bases and J lost 10; bases outside the gene matches: 15. This CDR3 has 16 residues.

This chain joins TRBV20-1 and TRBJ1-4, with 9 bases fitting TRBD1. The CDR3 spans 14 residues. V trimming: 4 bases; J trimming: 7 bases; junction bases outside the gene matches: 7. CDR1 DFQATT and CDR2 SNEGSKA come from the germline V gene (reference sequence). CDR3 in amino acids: CSATPGQGGEKLFF. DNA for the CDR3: TGCAGTGCTACTCCGGGACAGGGAGGTGAAAAACTGTTTTTT.

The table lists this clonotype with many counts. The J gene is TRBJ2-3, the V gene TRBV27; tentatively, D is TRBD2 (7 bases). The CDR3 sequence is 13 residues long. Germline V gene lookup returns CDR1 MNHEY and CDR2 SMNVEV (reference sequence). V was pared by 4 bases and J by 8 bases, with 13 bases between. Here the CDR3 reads CASSYRGAGTQYF. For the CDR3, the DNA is TGTGCCAGCAGTTATCGGGGGGCGGGTACGCAGTATTTT.

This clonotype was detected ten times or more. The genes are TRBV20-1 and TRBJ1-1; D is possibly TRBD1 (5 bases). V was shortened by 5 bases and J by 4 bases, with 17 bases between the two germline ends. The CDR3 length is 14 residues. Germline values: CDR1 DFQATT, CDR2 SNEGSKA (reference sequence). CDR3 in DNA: TGCAGTGCTGGAAGGGACGGCGGGGGCACTGAAGCTTTCTTT. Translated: CSAGRDGGGTEAFF.

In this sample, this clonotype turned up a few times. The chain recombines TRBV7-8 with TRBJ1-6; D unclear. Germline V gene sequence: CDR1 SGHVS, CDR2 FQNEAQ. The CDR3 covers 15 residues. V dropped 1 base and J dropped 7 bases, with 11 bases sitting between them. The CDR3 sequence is CASSLDQALNSPLHF. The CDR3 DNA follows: TGTGCCAGCAGCTTAGATCAGGCCCTAAATTCACCCCTCCACTTT.

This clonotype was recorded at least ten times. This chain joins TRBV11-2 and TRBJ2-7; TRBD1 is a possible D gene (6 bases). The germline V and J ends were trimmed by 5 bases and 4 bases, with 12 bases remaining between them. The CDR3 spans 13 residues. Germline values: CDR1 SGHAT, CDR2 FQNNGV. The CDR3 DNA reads TGTGCCAGCAGCCACGGGACACTATACGAGCAGTACTTC. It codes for CASSHGTLYEQYF.

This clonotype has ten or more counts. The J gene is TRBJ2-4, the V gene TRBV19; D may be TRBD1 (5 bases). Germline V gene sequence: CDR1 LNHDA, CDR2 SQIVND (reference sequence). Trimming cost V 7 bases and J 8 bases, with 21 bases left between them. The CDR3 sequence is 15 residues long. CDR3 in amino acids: CASTRKGAALDIQYF. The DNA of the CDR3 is TGTGCCAGTACGAGAAAAGGGGCCGCGTTGGACATTCAGTACTTC.

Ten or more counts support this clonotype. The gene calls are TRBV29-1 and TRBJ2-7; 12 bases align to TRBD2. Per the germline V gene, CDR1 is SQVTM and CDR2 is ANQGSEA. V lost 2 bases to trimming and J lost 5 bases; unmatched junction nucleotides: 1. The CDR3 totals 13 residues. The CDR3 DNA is TGCAGCGTTGAACCTAGCGGGAGGGACGAGCAGTACTTC. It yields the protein CSVEPSGRDEQYF.

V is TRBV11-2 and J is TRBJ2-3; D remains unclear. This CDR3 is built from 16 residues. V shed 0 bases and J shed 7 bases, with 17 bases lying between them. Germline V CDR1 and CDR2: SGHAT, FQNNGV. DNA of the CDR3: TGTGCCAGCAGCTTAGACGTTGGAACTATCTCGTATACGCAGTATTTT. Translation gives CASSLDVGTISYTQYF.